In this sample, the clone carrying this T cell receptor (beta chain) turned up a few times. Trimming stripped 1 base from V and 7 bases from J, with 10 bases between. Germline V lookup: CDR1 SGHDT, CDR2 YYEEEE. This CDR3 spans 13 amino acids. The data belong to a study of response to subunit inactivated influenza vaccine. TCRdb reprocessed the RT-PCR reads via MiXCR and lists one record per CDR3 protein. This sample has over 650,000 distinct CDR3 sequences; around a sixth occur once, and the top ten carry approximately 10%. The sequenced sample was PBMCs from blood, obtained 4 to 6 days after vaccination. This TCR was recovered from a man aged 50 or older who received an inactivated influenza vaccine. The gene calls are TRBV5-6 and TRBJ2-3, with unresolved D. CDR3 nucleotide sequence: TGTGCCAGCAGCTTGACGACCTCCCATACGCAGTATTTT. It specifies CASSLTTSHTQYF.